The T cell receptor beta chain under discussion was sequenced for a study of low-dose radiotherapy and immunotherapy resistance in tumors. A few counts support this clonotype. A far larger clone is just one base off, so this is likely a read error. Time point noted: before trial treatment. Alpha and beta chains were covered, as first-strand cDNA relied on TRAV- and TRBV-specific primers. With a constant-region primer and a V-primer adapter, TCRs were subjected to approximately 21 PCR cycles of amplification. TCRdb ran MiXCR on the reads and lists one entry per CDR3 protein. The repertoire consists of about 39,000 distinct CDR3 sequences, with around a third occurring once and the leading ten covering roughly 3.5%. The germline gives CDR1 SGHKS, CDR2 YYEKEE (reference sequence). The CDR3 contains 14 residues. Trimming took off 3 bases at V and 13 bases at J, with 20 bases between the two ends.

This chain links TRBV5-5 with TRBJ2-1; the D gene is possibly TRBD1 (5 bases). Sequencing used PBMCs, obtained before treatment. The TCR originated in a male donor with gallbladder cancer. The CDR3 protein is CASSWATGAETQFF. For the CDR3, the DNA is TGTGCCAGCAGCTGGGCCACAGGAGCAGAGACCCAGTTCTTC. Full variable domain (outside the CDR3, taken from reference TRBV5-5 and TRBJ2-1): DAGVTQSPTHLIKTRGQQVTLRCSPISGHKSVSWYQQVLGQGPQFIFQYYEKEERGRGNFPDRFSARQFPNYSSELNVNALLLGDSALYLCASSWATGAETQFFGPGTRLTVL.